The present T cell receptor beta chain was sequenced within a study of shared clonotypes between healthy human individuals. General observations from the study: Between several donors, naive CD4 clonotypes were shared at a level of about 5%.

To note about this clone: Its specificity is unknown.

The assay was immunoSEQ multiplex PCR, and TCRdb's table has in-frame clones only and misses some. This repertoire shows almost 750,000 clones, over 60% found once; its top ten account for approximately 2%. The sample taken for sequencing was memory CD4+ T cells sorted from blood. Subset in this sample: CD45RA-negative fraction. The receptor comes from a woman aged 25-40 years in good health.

The CDR3 region is CASSQGGVRETQYF. The CDR3 DNA reads TGTGCCAGCAGCCAGGGGGGGGTCCGGGAGACCCAGTACTTC. The chain has TRBV11-2 and TRBJ2-5; D possibly uses TRBD1 or TRBD2 (7 bases each). The CDR3 is 14 residues long. V lost 5 bases, J lost 5 bases, and 15 bases lay in between. The germline gives CDR1 SGHAT, CDR2 FQNNGV.